This T cell receptor (beta chain) was identified during a study of blood T cell repertoires in COVID-19. Study-level information: PBMCs, B-cell-depleted T cells, or T cells provided the cDNA or gDNA that made up the material.

Enrolled through a virtual design, the participants were between 18 and 89 years of age and came from about two dozen US areas. Grouping used clinical history reported by participants in a survey and questionnaire. Symptom resolution, clearance, or two negative PCRs marked the recovered donors of Cohort 3. Using immunoSEQ multiplex PCR, the repertoire was profiled, and TCRdb retains in-frame clones only, with some absent. The sample has a few hundred thousand clones, 83% seen once. Germline-derived CDR1 and CDR2 are PRHDT and FYEKMQ (reference sequence). The germline V and J ends were trimmed by 4 bases and 6 bases, with 13 bases remaining between them. The CDR3 runs 14 residues.

The chain recombines TRBV13 with TRBJ2-1; D unclear. The TCR comes from a woman aged 45-60 years who had recovered from COVID-19. Sample: PBMCs or T cells enriched from blood (not recorded which). CDR3 sequence (DNA): TGTGCCAGCAGCTCCGACATGAAGACCAATGAGCAGTTCTTC. Translated: CASSSDMKTNEQFF.